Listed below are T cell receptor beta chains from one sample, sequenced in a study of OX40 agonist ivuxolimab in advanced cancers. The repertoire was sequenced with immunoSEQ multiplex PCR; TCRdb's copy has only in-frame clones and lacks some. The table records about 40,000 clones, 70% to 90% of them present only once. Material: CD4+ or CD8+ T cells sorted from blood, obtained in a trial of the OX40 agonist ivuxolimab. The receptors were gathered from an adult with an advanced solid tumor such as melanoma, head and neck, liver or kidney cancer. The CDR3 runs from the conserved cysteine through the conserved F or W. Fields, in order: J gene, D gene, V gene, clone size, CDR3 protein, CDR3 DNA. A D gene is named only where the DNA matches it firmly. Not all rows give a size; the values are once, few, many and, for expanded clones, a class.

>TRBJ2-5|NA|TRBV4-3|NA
CASSQEGGGAFGTQYF
TGCGCCAGCAGCCAAGAGGGAGGGGGGGCTTTTGGGACCCAGTACTTC
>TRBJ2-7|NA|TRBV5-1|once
CASSPPDKPYEQYF
TGCGCCAGCAGCCCACCGGACAAGCCCTACGAGCAGTACTTC
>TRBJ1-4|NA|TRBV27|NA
CASGAGGSNEKLFF
TGTGCCAGCGGGGCTGGGGGGTCTAATGAAAAACTGTTTTTT
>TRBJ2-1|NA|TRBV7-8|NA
CASSLVAGQVFNEQFF
TGTGCCAGCAGCTTAGTGGCTGGGCAGGTTTTCAATGAGCAGTTCTTC
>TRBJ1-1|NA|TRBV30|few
CAWSPPGLEAFF
TGTGCCTGGAGTCCCCCAGGGCTTGAAGCTTTCTTT
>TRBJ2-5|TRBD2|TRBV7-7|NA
CASSLGPGGQETQYF
TGTGCCAGCAGCTTAGGTCCGGGGGGGCAAGAGACCCAGTACTTC
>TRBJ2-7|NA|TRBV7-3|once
CASSPRTVSYEQYF
TGTGCCAGCAGCCCTAGGACAGTCTCCTACGAGCAGTACTTC
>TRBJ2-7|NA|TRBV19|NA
CASSLSSSYEQYF
TGTGCCAGTAGTTTGTCCAGCTCCTACGAGCAGTACTTC
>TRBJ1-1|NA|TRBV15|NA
CATSRNREIGNTEAFF
TGTGCCACCAGCAGGAACAGGGAAATAGGGAACACTGAAGCTTTCTTT
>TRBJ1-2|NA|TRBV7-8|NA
CASSLEQGDSRSAYGYTF
TGTGCCAGCAGCTTAGAACAGGGAGATTCAAGAAGTGCTTATGGCTACACCTTC
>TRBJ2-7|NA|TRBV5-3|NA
CARSLELRRLHQYF
TGTGCCAGAAGCTTGGAATTGAGGCGCCTCCATCAGTACTTC
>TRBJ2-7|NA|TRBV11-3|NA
CASSLRTYEQYF
TGTGCCAGCAGCTTACGGACCTACGAGCAGTACTTC
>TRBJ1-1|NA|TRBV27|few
CASSFTQGGTEAFF
TGTGCCAGCAGTTTCACACAGGGAGGAACTGAAGCTTTCTTT
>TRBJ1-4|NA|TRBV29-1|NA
CSVDRDGNEKLFF
TGCAGCGTGGACCGGGACGGCAATGAAAAACTGTTTTTT
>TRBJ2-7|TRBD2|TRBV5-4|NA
CASSYGLAGKAYEQYF
TGTGCCAGCAGCTACGGACTAGCGGGAAAGGCGTACGAGCAGTACTTC
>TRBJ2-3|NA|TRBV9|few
CASGGGGLTDTQYF
TGTGCCAGCGGTGGGGGAGGCTTGACAGATACGCAGTATTTT
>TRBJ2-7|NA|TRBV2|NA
CASSWGNSYEQYF
TGTGCCAGCTCGTGGGGCAACTCCTACGAGCAGTACTTC
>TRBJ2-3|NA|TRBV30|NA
CAWSEQSDTQYF
TGTGCCTGGAGTGAGCAATCAGATACGCAGTATTTT
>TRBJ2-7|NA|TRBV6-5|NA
CASSYLPESYEQYF
TGTGCCAGCAGTTATCTCCCAGAATCCTACGAGCAGTACTTC
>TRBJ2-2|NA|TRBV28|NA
CASSLGVTNTGELFF
TGTGCCAGCAGTTTGGGCGTAACGAACACCGGGGAGCTGTTTTTT
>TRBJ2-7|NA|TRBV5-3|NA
CASSFYGGPYEQYF
TGTGCCAGCAGCTTTTATGGGGGGCCCTACGAGCAGTACTTC
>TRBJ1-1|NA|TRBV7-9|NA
CASSLAQGTYTEAFF
TGTGCCAGCAGCTTAGCTCAGGGGACCTACACTGAAGCTTTCTTT
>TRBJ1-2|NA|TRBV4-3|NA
CASSPSGTYGYTF
TGCGCCAGCAGCCCCTCAGGAACTTATGGCTACACCTTC
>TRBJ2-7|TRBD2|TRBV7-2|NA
CASSPGTSIEQYF
TGTGCCAGCAGCCCGGGGACTAGTATCGAGCAGTACTTC